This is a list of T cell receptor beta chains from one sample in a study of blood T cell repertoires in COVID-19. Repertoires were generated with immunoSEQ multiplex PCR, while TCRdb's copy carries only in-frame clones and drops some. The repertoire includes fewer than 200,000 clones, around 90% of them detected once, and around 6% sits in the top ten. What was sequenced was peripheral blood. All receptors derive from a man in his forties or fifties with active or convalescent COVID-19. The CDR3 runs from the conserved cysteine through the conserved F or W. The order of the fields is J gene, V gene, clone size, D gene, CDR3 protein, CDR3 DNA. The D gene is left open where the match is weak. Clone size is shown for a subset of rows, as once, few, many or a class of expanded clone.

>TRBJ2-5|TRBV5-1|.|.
CASSYRASETQYF
TGCGCCAGCAGCTACAGGGCAAGTGAGACCCAGTACTTC
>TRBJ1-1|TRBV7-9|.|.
CASGLSLNTEAFF
TGTGCCAGTGGGCTCAGCTTGAACACTGAAGCTTTCTTT
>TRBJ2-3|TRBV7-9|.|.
CASGNLGVTDTQYF
TGTGCCAGCGGCAACCTGGGAGTTACAGATACGCAGTATTTT
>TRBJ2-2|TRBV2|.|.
CASNLQGPNTGELFF
TGTGCCAGCAATCTCCAGGGTCCGAACACCGGGGAGCTGTTTTTT
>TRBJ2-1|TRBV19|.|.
CASSRGAGWNNEQFF
TGTGCCAGTAGTCGGGGGGCAGGGTGGAATAATGAGCAGTTCTTC
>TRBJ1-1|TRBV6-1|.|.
CASSDRGVGMSTEAFF
TGTGCCAGCAGTGACAGGGGAGTGGGGATGAGTACTGAAGCTTTCTTT
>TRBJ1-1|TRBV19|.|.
CASTNPYSGISDEAFF
TGTGCCAGTACGAACCCCTATTCGGGGATAAGTGATGAAGCTTTCTTT
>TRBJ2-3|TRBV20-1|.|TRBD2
CSASILGEGADTQYF
TGCAGTGCTAGTATTCTTGGGGAGGGAGCAGATACGCAGTATTTT
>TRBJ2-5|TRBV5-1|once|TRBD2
CASSLGGGGGTQETQYF
TGCGCCAGCAGCTTGGGCGGCGGCGGGGGGACACAAGAGACCCAGTACTTC
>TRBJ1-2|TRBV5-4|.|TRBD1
CASTLDRGYYGYTF
TGTGCCAGCACCCTGGACAGGGGGTACTATGGCTACACCTTC
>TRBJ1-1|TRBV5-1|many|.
CASSLDAAGAEAFF
TGCGCCAGCAGCTTGGATGCAGCAGGGGCTGAAGCTTTCTTT
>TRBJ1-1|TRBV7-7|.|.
CASSLSTKTEAFF
TGTGCTAGCAGCTTATCTACGAAGACTGAAGCTTTCTTT
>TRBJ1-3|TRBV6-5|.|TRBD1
CASSDSDRGGNTIYF
TGTGCCAGCAGCGACAGCGACAGGGGGGGAAACACCATATATTTT
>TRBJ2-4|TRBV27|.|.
CASGWKGVGSKNIQYF
TGTGCCAGCGGCTGGAAAGGGGTCGGGTCCAAAAACATTCAGTACTTC
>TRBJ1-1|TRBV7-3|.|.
CASSLTGTGEAFF
TGTGCCAGCAGCTTAACGGGAACAGGTGAAGCTTTCTTT
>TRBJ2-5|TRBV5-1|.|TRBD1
CASSLTGGHGETQYF
TGCGCCAGCAGCTTGACAGGGGGCCATGGGGAGACCCAGTACTTC
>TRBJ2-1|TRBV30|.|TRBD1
CAWRGQGRDYNEQFF
TGTGCCTGGAGGGGACAGGGCCGCGACTACAATGAGCAGTTCTTC
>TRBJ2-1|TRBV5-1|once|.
CASSFATGSYNEQFF
TGCGCCAGCAGCTTCGCTACAGGGTCCTACAATGAGCAGTTCTTC
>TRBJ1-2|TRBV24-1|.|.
CATSRGGYGYTF
TGTGCCACCAGTCGGGGGGGGTATGGCTACACCTTC
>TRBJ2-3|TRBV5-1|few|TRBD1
CASSLGGTVAGDTQYF
TGCGCCAGCAGCTTGGGAGGGACAGTCGCAGGAGATACGCAGTATTTT
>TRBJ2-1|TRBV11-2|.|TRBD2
CASSSSGRWYNEQFF
TGTGCCAGCAGCTCTAGCGGGAGGTGGTACAATGAGCAGTTCTTC
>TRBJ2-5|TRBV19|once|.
CASSMSSQETQYF
TGTGCCAGTAGTATGTCCAGCCAAGAGACCCAGTACTTC
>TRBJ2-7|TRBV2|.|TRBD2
CASSLGTSGAEQYF
TGTGCCAGCAGCTTGGGGACTAGCGGGGCCGAGCAGTACTTC
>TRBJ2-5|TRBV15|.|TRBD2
CATSTGGGLWETQYF
TGTGCCACCTCGACCGGGGGGGGGCTATGGGAGACCCAGTACTTC
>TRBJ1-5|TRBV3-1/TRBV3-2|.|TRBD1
CASSHGTGTGLQPQHF
TGTGCCAGCAGCCATGGAACCGGGACAGGGCTCCAGCCCCAGCATTTT
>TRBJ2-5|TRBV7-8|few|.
CASSHGQRETQYF
TGTGCCAGCAGCCACGGACAGAGAGAGACCCAGTACTTC
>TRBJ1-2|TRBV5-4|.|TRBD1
CASSFGQGNYGYTF
TGTGCCAGCAGCTTTGGACAGGGGAACTATGGCTACACCTTC
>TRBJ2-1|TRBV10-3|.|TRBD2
CAISPSGRLAGSHNEQFF
TGTGCCATCAGTCCCTCCGGAAGACTAGCGGGTTCGCACAATGAGCAGTTCTTC
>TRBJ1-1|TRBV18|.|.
CASSPRTGENTEAFF
TGTGCCAGCTCACCCCGCACAGGAGAGAACACTGAAGCTTTCTTT
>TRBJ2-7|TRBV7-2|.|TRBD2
CASSSWTSGNSYEQYF
TGTGCCAGCAGCTCCTGGACTAGCGGAAACTCCTACGAGCAGTACTTC
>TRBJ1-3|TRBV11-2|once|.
CASSLGGVLGNTIYF
TGTGCCAGCAGCCTGGGGGGGGTATTGGGAAACACCATATATTTT
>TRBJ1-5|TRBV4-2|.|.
CASSQEPLVEGPQHF
TGTGCCAGCAGCCAAGAACCGCTAGTAGAGGGGCCCCAGCATTTT
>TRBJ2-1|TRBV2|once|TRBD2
CASRSQREAYNEQFF
TGTGCCAGCAGGAGCCAGCGGGAGGCCTACAATGAGCAGTTCTTC
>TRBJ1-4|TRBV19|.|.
CASSRGGPGGEKLFF
TGTGCCAGTAGTAGGGGAGGGCCCGGAGGGGAAAAACTGTTTTTT
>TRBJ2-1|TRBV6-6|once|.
CASSYGRGGRNEQFF
TGTGCCAGCAGTTACGGTAGGGGGGGACGCAATGAGCAGTTCTTC
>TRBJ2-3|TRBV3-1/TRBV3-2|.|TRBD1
CASSQNTGGGDTQYF
TGTGCCAGCAGTCAAAATACAGGGGGTGGAGATACGCAGTATTTT
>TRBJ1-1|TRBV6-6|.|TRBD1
CASTVGQGRTEAFF
TGTGCCAGCACCGTAGGACAGGGCCGCACTGAAGCTTTCTTT
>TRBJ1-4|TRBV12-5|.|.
CASGPDPGNEKLFF
TGTGCTAGTGGTCCTGACCCGGGTAATGAAAAACTGTTTTTT
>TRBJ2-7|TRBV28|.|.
CASRLKVTASYEQYF
TGTGCCAGCAGACTTAAGGTAACAGCCTCCTACGAGCAGTACTTC
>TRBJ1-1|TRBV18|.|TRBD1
CASSVDRGGEAFF
TGTGCCAGCTCCGTGGACAGGGGAGGTGAAGCTTTCTTT
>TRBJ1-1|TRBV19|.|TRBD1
CASSIVGTGGYGEAFF
TGTGCCAGTAGTATAGTAGGTACAGGGGGCTACGGTGAAGCTTTCTTT
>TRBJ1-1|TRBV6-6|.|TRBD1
CASSYGTVNTEAFF
TGTGCCAGCAGTTACGGGACAGTGAACACTGAAGCTTTCTTT
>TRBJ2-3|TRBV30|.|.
CAWSTQALFTDTQYF
TGTGCCTGGAGTACCCAGGCGCTATTCACAGATACGCAGTATTTT
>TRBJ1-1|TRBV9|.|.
CASSEGQVGGGTEAFF
TGTGCCAGCAGCGAGGGCCAAGTGGGGGGAGGCACTGAAGCTTTCTTT
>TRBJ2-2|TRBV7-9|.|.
CASSQPTGRNTGELFF
TGTGCCAGCAGCCAACCGACAGGTCGTAACACCGGGGAGCTGTTTTTT
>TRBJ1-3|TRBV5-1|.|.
CASSPTGDSGNTIYF
TGCGCCAGCAGCCCCACAGGAGACTCTGGAAACACCATATATTTT
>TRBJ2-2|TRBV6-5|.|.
CAVQGGTGELFF
TGTGCAGTTCAGGGGGGTACCGGGGAGCTGTTTTTT
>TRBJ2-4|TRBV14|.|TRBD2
CASRDGRRAKNIQYF
TGTGCCAGCAGAGACGGGAGGAGGGCCAAAAACATTCAGTACTTC
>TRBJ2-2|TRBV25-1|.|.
CASRSGELFF
TGTGCCAGCAGGAGCGGGGAGCTGTTTTTT
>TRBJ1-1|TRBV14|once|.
CASSQGGLRAFF
TGTGCCAGCAGCCAAGGCGGACTGCGGGCTTTCTTT
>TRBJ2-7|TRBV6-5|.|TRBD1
CASSYRGQGEQYF
TGTGCCAGCAGTTACCGTGGACAGGGCGAGCAGTACTTC
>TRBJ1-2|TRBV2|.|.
CASSEWRDGYTF
TGTGCCAGCAGTGAATGGAGGGATGGCTACACCTTC
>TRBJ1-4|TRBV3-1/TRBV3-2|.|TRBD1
CASSDRDTNEKLFF
TGTGCCAGCAGCGACAGGGATACTAATGAAAAACTGTTTTTT
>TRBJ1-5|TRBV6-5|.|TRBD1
CASSPGQGANQPQHF
TGTGCCAGCAGTCCGGGACAGGGGGCGAATCAGCCCCAGCATTTT
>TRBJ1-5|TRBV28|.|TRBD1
CASSISIGPTGLHQPQHF
TGTGCCAGCAGCATAAGTATCGGGCCGACAGGGCTACATCAGCCCCAGCATTTT
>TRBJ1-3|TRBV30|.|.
CASCAGYGNTIYF
TGTGCCTCCTGTGCAGGGTATGGAAACACCATATATTTT
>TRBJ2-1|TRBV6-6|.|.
CASRGQNLRPDEQFF
TGTGCCAGCAGAGGACAGAACCTCCGTCCGGATGAGCAGTTCTTC
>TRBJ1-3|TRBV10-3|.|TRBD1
CAISSQGSSGNTIYF
TGTGCCATCAGCTCACAGGGGAGCTCTGGAAACACCATATATTTT
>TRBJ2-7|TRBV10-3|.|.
CAAASSEYEQYF
TGTGCCGCCGCCAGTAGCGAGTACGAGCAGTACTTC
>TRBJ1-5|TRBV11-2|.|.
CASSSGGFNQPQHF
TGTGCCAGCAGCTCGGGAGGATTCAATCAGCCCCAGCATTTT